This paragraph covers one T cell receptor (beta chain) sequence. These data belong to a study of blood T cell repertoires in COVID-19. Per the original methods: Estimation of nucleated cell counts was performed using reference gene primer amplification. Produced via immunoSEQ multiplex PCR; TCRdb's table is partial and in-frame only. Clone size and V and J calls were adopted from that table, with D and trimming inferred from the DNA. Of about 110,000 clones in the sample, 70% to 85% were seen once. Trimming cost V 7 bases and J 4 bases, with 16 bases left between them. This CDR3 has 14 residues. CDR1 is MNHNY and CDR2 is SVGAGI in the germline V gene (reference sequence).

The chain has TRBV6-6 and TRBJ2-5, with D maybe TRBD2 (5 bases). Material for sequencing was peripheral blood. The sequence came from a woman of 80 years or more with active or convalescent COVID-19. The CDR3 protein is CASTPGSRRETQYF. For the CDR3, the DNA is TGTGCCAGCACCCCGGGATCCCGGAGAGAGACCCAGTACTTC.